Each of the 31 T cell receptor beta chains below was sequenced from the same sample in a study of blood T cell repertoires in COVID-19 (dated by TCRdb to between 2020 and 2021). The method was the immunoSEQ multiplex PCR assay. As stored in TCRdb, this immuneACCESS dataset retains in-frame rearrangements with V and J assigned. A fraction of the clones does not appear; measured against another copy, unresolved V genes explain less than half of the discrepancy, and the remainder lacks a known reason. For this sample the table gives 80,000 to 100,000 clones, of which just over 85% were detected only once. The top ten clones comprise around 2.1% of the sample. Sequenced: peripheral blood. The receptors derive from a man in his fifties or sixties with COVID-19, enrolled during active disease.

The chain couples TRBV18 to TRBJ1-1, with TRBD1 as a possible D gene (5 bases). The CDR3 loop spans 19 amino acids. CDR1 is KGHSH, CDR2 LQKENI, per germline. Trimming left V 2 bases short and J 4 bases short, with 26 bases between. CDR3 region: CASSPDRQSGFTRGTEAFF. CDR3 nucleotides: TGTGCCAGCTCACCAGACAGACAATCTGGATTCACAAGGGGCACTGAAGCTTTCTTT.

The V gene is TRBV10-3, the J gene TRBJ2-3; TRBD2 aligns across 9 bases. V shed 3 bases and J 1 base; nucleotides not matched to a gene: 5. This CDR3 comprises 16 residues. Germline CDR1 ENHRY, CDR2 SYGVKD. The CDR3 protein is CAISDFQRGGTDTQYF. The CDR3 DNA follows: TGTGCCATCAGTGATTTCCAGCGGGGGGGCACAGATACGCAGTATTTT.

CDR3 sequence (DNA): TGTGCCTGGAGTGCCCGACAGGGAACGGGAGATACGCAGTATTTT. This encodes CAWSARQGTGDTQYF. The chain has TRBV30 and TRBJ2-3; the match to TRBD1 covers 7 bases. The CDR3 spans 15 residues. Trimming cost V 1 base and J 5 bases; bases outside gene matches: 9. Germline-derived CDR1 and CDR2 are GTSNPN and SVGIG (reference sequence).

This sequence joins TRBV5-4 and TRBJ2-2; D perhaps matches TRBD1 (6 bases). V dropped 4 bases and J dropped 7 bases, with 20 bases sitting between them. In germline, CDR1 is SGHNT, CDR2 YYREEE (reference sequence). This CDR3 region has 16 residues. The CDR3 is CASSLGTGRQGGELFF. CDR3 coding DNA: TGTGCCAGCAGCCTTGGCACAGGGCGCCAGGGCGGGGAGCTGTTTTTT.

The rearrangement joins TRBV30 to TRBJ1-3, with TRBD1 matching 7 bases. Looked up from germline, CDR1 is GTSNPN and CDR2 is SVGIG (reference sequence). The CDR3 length is 13 residues. V dropped 3 bases and J dropped 5; count of bases not matched to a gene: 4. CDR3 sequence reads: CAWSDRVRNTIYF. The CDR3 DNA reads as TGTGCCTGGAGCGACAGGGTCCGAAACACCATATATTTT. Based on the CDR3 plus reference TRBV30 and TRBJ1-3, the full variable domain is SQTIHQWPATLVQPVGSPLSLECTVEGTSNPNLYWYRQAAGRGLQLLFYSVGIGQISSEVPQNLSASRPQDRQFILSSKKLLLSDSGFYLCAWSDRVRNTIYFGEGSWLTVV.

The rearrangement links TRBV7-8 to TRBJ1-4; possible D gene TRBD1, 5 bases. The CDR3 extends over 19 amino acids. Trimming removed 1 base from V and 0 bases from J, with 18 bases in between. CDR1 and CDR2 from the germline V gene are SGHVS and FQNEAQ. The CDR3 DNA is TGTGCCAGCAGCTTAGGGGCAGGGTCGGTCACTGCAACTAATGAAAAACTGTTTTTT. Translation: CASSLGAGSVTATNEKLFF.

The chain employs TRBV18 and TRBJ1-1; 7 bases are shared with TRBD1. V lost 3 bases and J lost 6; bases outside the gene matches: 16. CDR1 and CDR2 from the germline V gene are KGHSH and LQKENI. This CDR3 has 17 residues. The CDR3 DNA reads as TGTGCCAGCTCACCGTTCAGGGGGGACCCAAGGGTCCCTGAAGCTTTCTTT. It encodes CASSPFRGDPRVPEAFF. The full variable domain, its missing parts supplied by reference TRBV18 and TRBJ1-1, is NAGVMQNPRHLVRRRGQEARLRCSPMKGHSHVYWYRQLPEEGLKFMVYLQKENIIDESGMPKERFSAEFPKEGPSILRIQQVVRGDSAAYFCASSPFRGDPRVPEAFFGQGTRLTVV.

This chain connects TRBV11-2 to TRBJ2-2, with D tentatively TRBD1 (6 bases). The V gene's germline CDR1 is SGHAT and CDR2 FQNNGV. V lost 4 bases and J 1 base, leaving 10 bases between the germline ends. The CDR3 is 15 residues long. CDR3 nucleotide sequence: TGTGCCAGCAGCTCACCGACAGGGAACACCGGGGAGCTGTTTTTT. Its translation is CASSSPTGNTGELFF.

The rearrangement links TRBV29-1 to TRBJ1-1, with D uncertain. Trimming took 5 bases from V and 10 from J, leaving 8 bases between them. The CDR3 loop spans 9 amino acids. Germline V gene lookup returns CDR1 SQVTM and CDR2 ANQGSEA. Here the CDR3 reads CSVTEGAFF. In nucleotides, the CDR3 is TGCAGCGTTACTGAGGGAGCTTTCTTT.

The J gene is TRBJ2-2, the V gene TRBV7-9; 15 bases agree with TRBD2. This CDR3 has 17 amino acids. Trimming at V came to 5 bases and at J to 7 bases, leaving 8 bases not matched to a gene. Per the germline V gene, CDR1 is SEHNR and CDR2 is FQNEAQ (reference sequence). CDR3 nucleotide sequence: TGTGCCAGCAGCATCGGACTAGCGGGGGGGTATCACGGGGAGCTGTTTTTT. Protein: CASSIGLAGGYHGELFF.

This chain uses TRBV6-5 with TRBJ1-4; D is unresolved. CDR3 size: 14 residues. Germline-derived CDR1 and CDR2 are MNHEY and SVGAGI. Deletions cut 6 bases from V and 3 bases from J, with 11 bases between. CDR3 DNA: TGTGCCAGCAGCAAGACGGGTTCTAATGAAAAACTGTTTTTT. Its translation is CASSKTGSNEKLFF.

This clone was seen only once. Germline and junction disagree at one end, which may indicate a read error. This sequence joins TRBV7-3 and TRBJ2-3; 9 nucleotides align to TRBD1. The germline V gene encodes CDR1 SGHTA and CDR2 FQGTGA. The CDR3 length is 14 residues. The CDR3 sequence is CASSTTGGTDTQYF. In DNA form, the CDR3 reads TGTGCCAGCAGCACCACAGGGGGCACGGATACGCAGTATTTT.

The gene calls are TRBV5-4 and TRBJ2-3; 7 bases match TRBD1. In germline, CDR1 is SGHNT, CDR2 YYREEE (reference sequence). The V segment lost 4 bases and the J segment 10 bases; nucleotides outside the gene matches: 12. The CDR3 is made up of 14 amino acids. DNA for the CDR3: TGTGCCAGCAGCGCACAGGGGCCAGGAGTTTCGCAGTATTTT. Translation: CASSAQGPGVSQYF.

J is TRBJ2-2 and V is TRBV30, with D unclear. Trimming removed 7 bases at V and 6 bases at J, with 12 bases between. The CDR3 contains 12 residues. Looked up from germline, CDR1 is GTSNPN and CDR2 is SVGIG (reference sequence). DNA for the CDR3: TGTGCCTCTAAATACGTCGCCGGGGAGCTGTTTTTT. This gives the protein CASKYVAGELFF.

The chain joins TRBV11-1 to TRBJ2-2; D unclear. The length of the CDR3 is 15 residues. Germline CDR1 reads SGHAT; CDR2 reads FQDESV (reference sequence). Trimming removed 1 base at V and 1 base at J, with 7 bases between. The CDR3 DNA is TGTGCCAGCAGCTTAGAAAAACAGAACACCGGGGAGCTGTTTTTT. Protein sequence: CASSLEKQNTGELFF.

The chain combines TRBV5-1 with TRBJ2-2, with TRBD2 matching over 11 bases. Unmatched junction bases numbered 1, after V lost 6 bases and J lost 0 bases. This CDR3 is built from 15 residues. CDR1 SGHRS and CDR2 YFSETQ come from the germline V gene. CDR3 nucleotides: TGCGCCAGCACTAGCGGGGGGACGAACACCGGGGAGCTGTTTTTT. Its protein is CASTSGGTNTGELFF.

This chain uses TRBV10-3 with TRBJ1-6; maybe TRBD1 (6 bases). The CDR3 is 16 residues long. Germline V lookup: CDR1 ENHRY, CDR2 SYGVKD. The V end was cut by 2 bases, the J end by 5 bases, with 13 bases between. The chain's CDR3 is CAISERRGRDNSPLHF. The DNA of the CDR3 is TGTGCCATCAGTGAGCGCAGGGGTAGGGATAATTCACCCCTCCACTTT.

The J gene is TRBJ2-7, the V gene TRBV24-1; possibly TRBD1 for D (7 bases). Germline V gene data show CDR1 as KGHDR and CDR2 as SFDVKD. This CDR3 has 13 residues. V dropped 8 bases and J dropped 3 bases, with 13 bases sitting between them. CDR3 sequence reads: CATMRDSHYEQYF. For the CDR3, the DNA is TGTGCCACCATGCGGGACAGCCACTACGAGCAGTACTTC.

The chain joins TRBV5-4 to TRBJ2-1; TRBD1 aligns across 10 bases. From germline, CDR1 is SGHNT and CDR2 YYREEE (reference sequence). CDR3 length equals 14 residues. The V gene end was trimmed by 4 bases and the J gene end by 7 bases; junction bases not matched to a gene: 5. The DNA of the CDR3 is TGTGCCAGCAGCCCCGGGACAGGGGATAATGAGCAGTTCTTC. Protein: CASSPGTGDNEQFF.

This sequence joins TRBV28 and TRBJ1-2; TRBD1 matches at 10 bases. This CDR3 contains 12 residues. CDR1 and CDR2 from the germline V gene are MDHEN and SYDVKM. The junction had 3 bases not matched to a gene; V was cut back by 10 bases and J by 4 bases. The CDR3 is CATGQGSYGYTF. The CDR3 DNA follows: TGTGCCACGGGACAGGGGTCCTATGGCTACACCTTC.

A few counts support this clone. The chain carries TRBV18 and TRBJ1-2; 11 bases are a match to TRBD1. CDR1 KGHSH and CDR2 LQKENI come from the germline V gene. J gave up 8 bases and V 3 bases, and 5 bases lay outside the gene matches. The CDR3 sequence is 14 residues long. CDR3 bases: TGTGCCAGCTCACCCGGGACAGGGGGAGAAGGCTACACCTTC. Translation: CASSPGTGGEGYTF.

This chain connects TRBV7-6 to TRBJ2-7; 7 bases are shared with TRBD2. The CDR3 has 16 residues. The V and J ends lost 3 bases and 3 bases, in that order; junction bases with no gene match: 11. Germline CDR1 and CDR2: SGHVS and FNYEAQ. The CDR3 is CASSLSREGMDYEQYF. CDR3 DNA sequence: TGTGCCAGCAGCTTGTCTAGGGAGGGAATGGACTACGAGCAGTACTTC. The full variable domain, rest sourced from reference TRBV7-6 and TRBJ2-7, is GAGVSQSPRYKVTKRGQDVALRCDPISGHVSLYWYRQALGQGPEFLTYFNYEAQQDKSGLPNDRFSAERPEGSISTLTIQRTEQRDSAMYRCASSLSREGMDYEQYFGPGTRLTVT.

The CDR3 region has the DNA TGTGCCAGTAGTATTGAGGGAATTAATCAGCCCCAGCATTTT. This sequence encodes CASSIEGINQPQHF. This chain uses TRBV19 with TRBJ1-5; D call uncertain. This CDR3 is 14 amino acids long. Germline CDR1 LNHDA, CDR2 SQIVND (reference sequence). Trimming removed 3 bases from V and 4 bases from J, with 10 bases in between.

The rearrangement joins TRBV3-1 (or the pseudogene TRBV3-2) to TRBJ2-2; TRBD1 might be the D (6 bases). The CDR3 runs 12 residues. Germline V gene sequence: CDR1 LGHDT, CDR2 YNNKEL (reference sequence). The V end lost 6 bases, the J end lost 6 bases, and 8 bases lay between the germline ends. CDR3 nucleotides: TGTGCCAGCAGAACAGGGTCCGGGGAGCTGTTTTTT. It yields the protein CASRTGSGELFF.

This clone was counted once. The chain combines TRBV11-3 with TRBJ2-3; 7 positions match TRBD2. The CDR3 runs 16 residues. V was pared by 0 bases and J by 6 bases, with 9 bases of the junction left unmatched. CDR1 is SGHNT, CDR2 YENEEA, per germline. The CDR3 loop is CASSLDPSSGKDTQYF. The CDR3, as DNA: TGTGCCAGCAGCTTAGATCCGTCTAGCGGAAAGGATACGCAGTATTTT.

This clone was counted a few times. The genes are TRBV19 and TRBJ1-1; 11 bases are a match to TRBD1. Germline V gene sequence: CDR1 LNHDA, CDR2 SQIVND (reference sequence). The CDR3 spans 16 residues. J lost 3 bases, V lost 4 bases, and 7 bases had no gene match. For the CDR3, the DNA is TGTGCCAGTAGTACCTGGACAGGGGGCGGGTACACTGAAGCTTTCTTT. Translating it yields CASSTWTGGGYTEAFF.

For the CDR3, the DNA is TGTGCCAGCAGGGTCTCAGGCGATGAAGCTTTCTTT. Amino acid sequence: CASRVSGDEAFF. The chain recombines TRBV6-5 with TRBJ1-1; D unclear. The CDR3 runs to 12 residues. With 6 bases removed from V and 7 bases from J, the gap between germline ends came to 12 bases. Looked up from germline, CDR1 is MNHEY and CDR2 is SVGAGI.

The rearrangement joins TRBV6-5 to TRBJ2-1; D perhaps matches TRBD2 (6 bases). Germline V CDR1 and CDR2: MNHEY, SVGAGI. This CDR3 has 15 amino acids. Trimming took off 2 bases at V and 6 bases at J, with 14 bases between the two ends. The CDR3 DNA sequence: TGTGCCAGCAGTTACGGAAACCTAGCGACCAATGAGCAGTTCTTC. The encoded protein is CASSYGNLATNEQFF.

The V call is TRBV20-1, the J call TRBJ2-7, with D unresolved. The germline V gene encodes CDR1 DFQATT and CDR2 SNEGSKA (reference sequence). The CDR3 covers 11 residues. V was clipped by 2 bases and J by 7 bases, with 9 bases between them. The CDR3 nucleotides are TGCAGTGCTAGACTAGGTTGGGAGCAGTACTTC. Translation gives CSARLGWEQYF.

The chain couples TRBV28 to TRBJ1-2; 8 positions agree with TRBD1. Per germline, CDR1 MDHEN and CDR2 SYDVKM. The CDR3 extends over 16 amino acids. After removal of 10 bases from V and 7 bases from J, the junction contained 20 bases not matched to a gene. The CDR3 DNA reads TGTGCCACCAGAGTGTCCCAGGGGGCAGCCTTCTCTGGCTACACCTTC. Amino acids: CATRVSQGAAFSGYTF.

V and J are TRBV13 and TRBJ1-2; a possible D gene is TRBD1 (6 bases). V dropped 4 bases and J dropped 4 bases, with 10 bases sitting between them. CDR1 is PRHDT and CDR2 is FYEKMQ in the germline V gene (reference sequence). The CDR3 has 13 amino acids. The CDR3 coding sequence is TGTGCCAGCAGCTCACAGGGTTCCTATGGCTACACCTTC. Amino acids: CASSSQGSYGYTF.